This paragraph reports one TCR beta chain. This sample was taken from a study of molecular identifiers for immune sequencing clone quantification. The V segment lost 6 bases and the J segment 7 bases; nucleotides outside the gene matches: 6. The CDR3 contains 14 residues. Germline V gene sequence: CDR1 LGHNA, CDR2 YNFKEQ. TCRdb re-called the PCR reads through MiXCR, storing one row per CDR3 protein. The repertoire holds more than 550,000 distinct CDR3 sequences, approximately 24% seen once, with about 0.78% in the top ten. The receptor was derived from a human donor in good health. Some libraries in this study had Jurkat cell RNA spiked in. The chain is built from TRBV4-2 and TRBJ1-6; 7 bases line up with TRBD1. The sequenced sample consisted of naive CD8+ T cells from blood, with Jurkat cell RNA spiked in. The subset denotes: FACS-sorted CD8+CD4-CCR7+CD45RA+ naive T cells. The CDR3 here is CASREQGGNSPLHF. Here the CDR3 DNA reads TGTGCCAGCAGAGAGCAGGGGGGAAATTCACCCCTCCACTTT.